This entry lists 31 T cell receptor beta chains sequenced from one sample in a study of T cells in Graves' hyperthyroidism and ophthalmopathy. Using RNA transcripts as the source, TCR beta CDR3 regions were amplified. The HTBI primer set drove a first-round RT-PCR of the TCR CDR3. Each CDR3 protein gets one entry after TCRdb re-called the multiplex PCR reads with MiXCR. This table holds approximately 600,000 distinct CDR3 sequences, roughly 16% found once. The sample consisted of blood. The source is a woman aged 25 to 39 with Graves' hyperthyroidism.

V and J are TRBV5-1 and TRBJ1-3; D is uncertain. V lost 5 bases to trimming and J lost 0 bases, with 9 bases between them. The CDR3 is made up of 14 amino acids. Germline V CDR1 and CDR2: SGHRS, YFSETQ. CDR3 residues: CASRFDPSGNTIYF. DNA of the CDR3: TGCGCCAGCAGGTTCGACCCCTCTGGAAACACCATATATTTT.

This clonotype has a handful of counts. The chain recombines TRBV15 with TRBJ1-5; D is uncertain. The CDR3 sequence is 14 residues long. Trimming removed 0 bases from V and 0 bases from J, with 3 bases in between. CDR1 LNHNV and CDR2 YYDKDF come from the germline V gene (reference sequence). CDR3 in amino acids: CATSRELSNQPQHF. CDR3 DNA sequence: TGTGCCACCAGCAGAGAACTTAGCAATCAGCCCCAGCATTTT.

The chain uses TRBV12-3 or TRBV12-4 and TRBJ1-1; TRBD1 is a possible D gene (5 bases). This CDR3 is 14 amino acids long. Trimming removed 5 bases at V and 2 bases at J, with 12 bases between. DNA for the CDR3: TGTGCCAGCAGTCACGGGACCCCTAACACTGAAGCTTTCTTT. Protein sequence: CASSHGTPNTEAFF.

This clonotype has a count of ten or more. For the CDR3, the DNA is TGTGCCAGCAGTGAAGACGCAGGGGTGGGCGAGCAGTACTTC. The encoded protein is CASSEDAGVGEQYF. V gene TRBV2 combines with J gene TRBJ2-7; possibly TRBD1 for D (6 bases). The length of the CDR3 is 14 residues. V lost 1 base to trimming and J lost 6 bases, with 13 bases between them. Germline V gene lookup returns CDR1 SNHLY and CDR2 FYNNEI.

This clonotype was recorded at least ten times. The genes are TRBV18 and TRBJ1-5, with D possibly TRBD1 on 6 matching bases. CDR3 length equals 15 residues. Per the germline V gene, CDR1 is KGHSH and CDR2 is LQKENI. V dropped 3 bases and J dropped 3 bases, with 12 bases sitting between them. The CDR3 region has the DNA TGTGCCAGCTCACCGAACGGACAGCCCAATCAGCCCCAGCATTTT. This codes for CASSPNGQPNQPQHF.

This clonotype was detected many times. The J gene is TRBJ2-7, the V gene TRBV20-1, with TRBD1 as a possible D gene (6 bases). V lost 0 bases, J lost 2 bases, and 17 bases lay in between. Germline CDR1 reads DFQATT; CDR2 reads SNEGSKA (reference sequence). The CDR3 totals 16 residues. In DNA form, the CDR3 reads TGCAGTGCTAGAGATTCCCGGACAGCGACGACCTACGAGCAGTACTTC. Protein product: CSARDSRTATTYEQYF.

This clonotype was detected only a few times. J is TRBJ2-1 and V is TRBV5-1, with 7 bases aligning to TRBD2. This CDR3 is 14 amino acids long. From germline, CDR1 is SGHRS and CDR2 YFSETQ. After removal of 2 bases from V and 5 bases from J, the junction contained 4 bases not matched to a gene. CDR3 sequence reads: CASSFWGGDNEQFF. Here the CDR3 DNA reads TGCGCCAGCAGCTTTTGGGGAGGGGACAATGAGCAGTTCTTC.

The V gene is TRBV4-1, the J gene TRBJ1-4; D is uncertain. Per germline, CDR1 MGHRA and CDR2 YSYEKL. The CDR3 extends over 15 amino acids. The V and J ends lost 4 bases and 0 bases respectively, with 9 bases between them. Here the CDR3 DNA reads TGCGCCAGCAGCCTCCGGGAAGCAACTAATGAAAAACTGTTTTTT. This codes for CASSLREATNEKLFF.

V is TRBV3-1 and J is TRBJ2-1, with unresolved D. V shed 1 base and J shed 12 bases, with 10 bases lying between them. The germline CDR1 and CDR2 sequences are LGHDT and YNNKEL (reference sequence). CDR3 length: 12 residues. CDR3 sequence: CASSQGFSGQFF. The CDR3 region has the DNA TGTGCCAGCAGCCAAGGATTCTCCGGGCAGTTCTTC.

Concerning this clonotype itself: Possible read error: a much larger clone is one base away. V is TRBV30 and J is TRBJ2-1; D is unresolved. The CDR3 consists of 13 residues. The V gene's germline CDR1 is GTSNPN and CDR2 SVGIG (reference sequence). CDR3 sequence reads: CGWSPGLYNEQFF. The CDR3 DNA reads as TGTGGCTGGAGTCCTGGGCTCTACAATGAGCAGTTCTTC.

This clonotype was detected many times. The V gene is TRBV5-1, the J gene TRBJ2-1; possible D gene TRBD1, 6 bases. This CDR3 has 16 amino acids. Trimming removed 0 bases at V and 5 bases at J, with 15 bases between. The germline V gene has CDR1 SGHRS and CDR2 YFSETQ. The CDR3 DNA follows: TGCGCCAGCAGCTTGGGGGGGCTAGAACCCAACAATGAGCAGTTCTTC. It yields the protein CASSLGGLEPNNEQFF.

V and J are TRBV20-1 and TRBJ2-7; 8 bases match TRBD2. This CDR3 is built from 15 residues. Germline assignment: CDR1 DFQATT and CDR2 SNEGSKA (reference sequence). V gave up 0 bases and J gave up 0 bases; unmatched junction bases: 4. CDR3 protein: CSARDVSGGSYEQYF. The CDR3 nucleotides are TGCAGTGCTAGAGATGTGAGCGGGGGCTCCTACGAGCAGTACTTC.

This clonotype came up many times. J is TRBJ2-7 and V is TRBV3-1; 7 bases fit TRBD1. With V trimmed by 8 bases and J by 5 bases, 9 bases remained unmatched. Germline loops: CDR1 LGHDT, CDR2 YNNKEL (reference sequence). This CDR3 is 13 amino acids long. This CDR3 reads CASRNRGANEQYF. The CDR3 coding sequence is TGTGCCAGCCGCAACAGGGGTGCCAACGAGCAGTACTTC.

The gene calls are TRBV6-1 and TRBJ2-6; D gene unclear. Germline lookup yields CDR1 MNHNS and CDR2 SASEGT. The CDR3 is made up of 19 amino acids. The V end lost 2 bases, the J end lost 0 bases, and 17 bases lay between the germline ends. The CDR3 here is CASSERPLITYSGANVLTF. Here the CDR3 DNA reads TGTGCCAGCAGTGAAAGGCCCCTAATTACTTACTCTGGGGCCAACGTCCTGACTTTC.

This clonotype was detected ten times or more. The rearrangement joins TRBV12-3 or TRBV12-4 to TRBJ2-7; no definite D call. The V and J ends lost 6 bases and 2 bases respectively, with 8 bases between them. The CDR3 is 12 amino acids. This CDR3 is CASSPRPYEQYF. The CDR3 bases are TGTGCCAGCAGCCCCCGGCCCTACGAGCAGTACTTC.

The sample holds many counts of this clonotype. J is TRBJ2-1 and V is TRBV7-2; D gene unclear. There are 15 residues in the CDR3. Trimming stripped 1 base from V and 1 base from J, with 8 bases between. The germline CDR1 and CDR2 sequences are SGHTA and FQGNSA. This CDR3 is CASSLVGQSYNEQFF. Written as DNA, the CDR3 is TGTGCCAGCAGCTTAGTGGGCCAGTCCTACAATGAGCAGTTCTTC.

This clonotype was seen repeatedly, ten times or more. The chain uses TRBV7-2 and TRBJ2-7, with D perhaps matching TRBD1 or TRBD2 (5 bases each). V lost 5 bases, J lost 5 bases, and 19 bases lay in between. Germline V CDR1 and CDR2: SGHTA, FQGNSA. The CDR3 is made up of 15 amino acids. The CDR3 nucleotides are TGTGCCAGCAGCCGCCACTGGGACGGGATAAACGAGCAGTACTTC. This sequence encodes CASSRHWDGINEQYF.

At least ten counts were recorded for this clonotype. The chain employs TRBV5-1 and TRBJ2-6; D not certain. V was pared by 0 bases and J by 4 bases, with 8 bases between. This CDR3 is 15 amino acids long. Germline values: CDR1 SGHRS, CDR2 YFSETQ. CDR3 region: CASSLDGKGANVLTF. The CDR3 DNA follows: TGCGCCAGCAGCTTGGACGGAAAGGGGGCCAACGTCCTGACTTTC.

This clonotype was recorded many times. The rearrangement links TRBV6-2 or TRBV6-3 to TRBJ1-1; TRBD1 aligns across 7 bases. This CDR3 region has 13 residues. CDR1 is MNHEY, CDR2 SVGEGT, per germline. Trimming removed 6 bases from V and 7 bases from J; junction bases left unmatched: 8. The CDR3 DNA is TGTGCCAGCAGCCTTTGGACAGGACATGAAGCTTTCTTT. This codes for CASSLWTGHEAFF.

This chain connects TRBV3-1 to TRBJ1-1, with 8 bases lining up with TRBD1. Germline lookup yields CDR1 LGHDT and CDR2 YNNKEL (reference sequence). Trimming removed 0 bases from V and 4 bases from J; junction bases left unmatched: 10. The CDR3 contains 17 residues. The CDR3 DNA reads as TGTGCCAGCAGCCAAGACCGGGGCAGGGGGCGAGGCACTGAAGCTTTCTTT. It is translated as CASSQDRGRGRGTEAFF.

In its sample, this clonotype was seen a few times. The chain joins TRBV6-2 or TRBV6-3 to TRBJ2-7; possibly TRBD1 for D (6 bases). Germline loops: CDR1 MNHEY, CDR2 SVGEGT. V gave up 6 bases and J gave up 3 bases, with 12 bases separating them. There are 13 residues in the CDR3. The CDR3 region is CASSHRAFYEQYF. In nucleotides, the CDR3 is TGTGCCAGCAGCCACAGGGCATTCTACGAGCAGTACTTC.

This clonotype turned up a few times. The CDR3 nucleotides are TGTGCCAGCAGCTTAATGGGACAGGGAAATTCACCCCTCCACTTT. Protein product: CASSLMGQGNSPLHF. V is TRBV11-1 and J is TRBJ1-6, with 9 nucleotides matching TRBD1. Germline CDR1 is SGHAT and CDR2 is FQDESV (reference sequence). V lost 2 bases and J lost 7; bases outside the gene matches: 3. The CDR3 consists of 15 residues.

This clonotype came up a few times. V gene TRBV28 combines with J gene TRBJ2-3, with D unresolved. CDR1 MDHEN and CDR2 SYDVKM come from the germline V gene. The CDR3 covers 14 residues. V was cut by 4 bases and J by 1 base, with 9 bases left in between. The CDR3 here is CASSSSTRTDTQYF. In DNA, the CDR3 is TGTGCCAGCAGTTCCTCGACTCGCACAGATACGCAGTATTTT.

The chain uses TRBV3-1 and TRBJ1-1, with no clear D. Germline lookup yields CDR1 LGHDT and CDR2 YNNKEL (reference sequence). V lost 3 bases and J 4 bases, leaving 12 bases between the germline ends. CDR3 length: 14 residues. CDR3 DNA sequence: TGTGCCAGCAGCCAGGACGCACAGAGCACTGAAGCTTTCTTT. Translation: CASSQDAQSTEAFF.

This clonotype was counted many times. The chain combines TRBV28 with TRBJ1-1; D is undetermined. Germline V gene lookup returns CDR1 MDHEN and CDR2 SYDVKM. This CDR3 is built from 13 residues. Trimming stripped 3 bases from V and 6 bases from J, with 11 bases between. The CDR3 DNA sequence: TGTGCCAGCAGTTTGGGGAAAAGCGCTGAAGCTTTCTTT. Its translation: CASSLGKSAEAFF.

The chain has TRBV20-1 and TRBJ2-1; 11 bases are a match to TRBD2. The germline V gene encodes CDR1 DFQATT and CDR2 SNEGSKA (reference sequence). This CDR3 region has 15 residues. The V segment lost 3 bases and the J segment 6 bases; nucleotides outside the gene matches: 7. CDR3 sequence: CSASRLAGGFNEQFF. The CDR3 DNA reads TGCAGTGCTAGCCGGCTAGCGGGGGGATTCAATGAGCAGTTCTTC.

This clonotype was seen repeatedly, ten times or more. The chain carries TRBV6-1 and TRBJ1-2; 11 bases are a match to TRBD1. V dropped 5 bases and J dropped 4; count of bases not matched to a gene: 6. This CDR3 is built from 15 residues. CDR1 and CDR2 (germline): MNHNS, SASEGT. CDR3 amino acids: CASSYGQGATYGYTF. In nucleotides, the CDR3 is TGTGCCAGCAGTTATGGACAGGGGGCCACCTATGGCTACACCTTC.

This clonotype was observed at least ten times. J is TRBJ1-5 and V is TRBV7-9; D uncertain. The ends were cut back, 2 bases at V and 6 bases at J, with 11 bases in the middle. The germline CDR1 and CDR2 sequences are SEHNR and FQNEAQ (reference sequence). This CDR3 comprises 14 residues. The CDR3 DNA reads TGTGCCAGCAGCTTAAATTCGGTTAGTCAGCCCCAGCATTTT. Encoded protein: CASSLNSVSQPQHF.

This chain uses TRBV5-6 with TRBJ2-3; D unclear. From germline, CDR1 is SGHDT and CDR2 YYEEEE. The V end lost 4 bases, the J end lost 1 base, and 10 bases lay between the germline ends. The length of the CDR3 is 14 residues. The CDR3 loop is CASSTDTRTDTQYF. The CDR3 DNA is TGTGCCAGCAGCACCGACACCCGCACAGATACGCAGTATTTT.

In its sample, this clonotype was seen a few times. The V call is TRBV19, the J call TRBJ1-1; no clear D. CDR3 length: 14 amino acids. The V gene lost 3 bases and the J gene lost 1 base, with 9 bases spanning the gap. Germline CDR1 and CDR2: LNHDA and SQIVND (reference sequence). CDR3 sequence: CASSILGENTEAFF. CDR3 in DNA: TGTGCCAGTAGTATTCTCGGGGAGAACACTGAAGCTTTCTTT.

This clonotype was recorded at least ten times. This rearrangement joins TRBV7-9 to TRBJ2-7; D is unresolved. Trimming removed 3 bases from V and 7 bases from J, with 10 bases in between. Germline V gives CDR1 SEHNR, CDR2 FQNEAQ (reference sequence). CDR3 length: 12 residues. The CDR3 coding sequence is TGTGCCAGCAGCTTCGCGGATAAGGAGCAGTACTTC. This gives the protein CASSFADKEQYF. Full variable domain (missing parts from reference TRBV7-9 and TRBJ2-7): DTGVSQNPRHKITKRGQNVTFRCDPISEHNRLYWYRQTLGQGPEFLTYFQNEAQLEKSRLLSDRFSAERPKGSFSTLEIQRTEQGDSAMYLCASSFADKEQYFGPGTRLTVT.